A selection of T cell receptor beta chains follows, all from one sample in a study of T cell responses to AZD1222 COVID-19 vaccine. The repertoire was sequenced with immunoSEQ multiplex PCR; TCRdb's copy has only in-frame clones and lacks some. Of 90,000 to 120,000 clones in the sample, nearly 90% are singletons; the top ten hold under 3%. The specimen was peripheral blood, collected 28 days after the second AZD1222 dose. The receptor source for this set is an adult who received the AZD1222 COVID-19 vaccine. CDR3s include the opening cysteine and the closing phenylalanine or tryptophan. D genes are given only for firm matches. Some rows mark clone size as missing; the rest say once, few, many or name a class of expanded clone.

v_gene	j_gene	abundance	d_gene	CDR3nt	CDR3aa
TRBV5-4	TRBJ2-7	.	TRBD2	TGTGCCAGCAGCGGGACTAGCGGCTACGAGCAGTACTTC	CASSGTSGYEQYF
TRBV4-3	TRBJ1-1	.	.	TGCGCCAGCAGCCAAGATCCAGACGGTGACGTGACTGAAGCTTTCTTT	CASSQDPDGDVTEAFF
TRBV29-1	TRBJ1-2	few	.	TGCAGCGTAGGAGAGACAGGCCTCTATGGCTACACCTTC	CSVGETGLYGYTF
TRBV6-1	TRBJ2-1	.	TRBD1	TGTGCCAGCAGTGAATCAGGGGGAAGGGATGAGCAGTTCTTC	CASSESGGRDEQFF
TRBV29-1	TRBJ1-5	.	.	TGCAGCGCAACGACGGGGAGTTACCAGCCCCAGCATTTT	CSATTGSYQPQHF
TRBV15	TRBJ2-1	.	TRBD2	TGTGCCACCAGCAGAGATACTAGCGGGAGCGCAATGTCCAATGAGCAGTTCTTC	CATSRDTSGSAMSNEQFF
TRBV7-8	TRBJ1-2	.	.	TGTGCCAGCAGCTTAGCGGTAGGAGGACAGCTAGATGATGGCTACACCTTC	CASSLAVGGQLDDGYTF
TRBV19	TRBJ2-7	.	TRBD1	TGTGCCAGTAGTATAGAACATCAGGGCAGGGGGTACTACGAGCAGTACTTC	CASSIEHQGRGYYEQYF
TRBV6-1	TRBJ1-6	.	.	TGTGCCAGCAGAGAAGCGTATAATTCACCCCTCCACTTT	CASREAYNSPLHF
TRBV11-2	TRBJ1-1	once	.	TGTGCCAGCAGTATTAGGGGGACGGAAGGCACTGAAGCTTTCTTT	CASSIRGTEGTEAFF
TRBV28	TRBJ2-1	.	TRBD2	TGTGCCAGCAGTCTCCATTACTCCTCGGGACTAGCGGGAGGGTATGAGCAGTTCTTC	CASSLHYSSGLAGGYEQFF
TRBV30	TRBJ1-3	.	.	TGTGCCTGGAGTCCGGGGAGGCGTGGAAACACCATATATTTT	CAWSPGRRGNTIYF
TRBV11-2	TRBJ2-7	.	TRBD2	TGTGCCAGCAGCTCCGGGAGGGGTTACGAGCAGTACTTC	CASSSGRGYEQYF
TRBV7-9	TRBJ2-5	.	.	TGTGCCAGCTCGGGAGTGGGAGAGACCCAGTACTTC	CASSGVGETQYF
TRBV5-3	TRBJ1-4	.	.	TGTGCCAGAAGCCGGGCAGGCAGCGATGAAAAACTGTTTTTT	CARSRAGSDEKLFF
TRBV5-1	TRBJ2-1	.	TRBD2	TGCGCCAGCAGCTTGCGGACACCCGGGACTAGCGGGAGTGGCTCCTACAATGAGCAGTTCTTC	CASSLRTPGTSGSGSYNEQFF
TRBV28	TRBJ1-2	.	.	TGTGCCAGCAGTTCCGGACAGCTCTTGGACTATGGCTACACCTTC	CASSSGQLLDYGYTF
TRBV18	TRBJ1-1	many	.	TGTGCCAGCTCACCAGAGTGGATTGGAGGGCGGGAGAGTTTCTTT	CASSPEWIGGRESFF
TRBV27	TRBJ2-2	.	TRBD2	TGTGCCAGCAGCCGACTAGCGGGAGGGTGGACCGGGGAGCTGTTTTTT	CASSRLAGGWTGELFF
TRBV27	TRBJ1-4	.	.	TGTGCCAGCAGTTGGGGGGGGCTTGCTAATGAAAAACTGTTTTTT	CASSWGGLANEKLFF